Sequencing of this T cell receptor beta chain was carried out in a study of vaccination and CD4 T cells after COVID-19. Across the study: From HCoV-229E, HCoV-OC43, HCoV-NL63 and SARS-CoV-2, overlapping spike peptides were used to stimulate the cells. Findings and limits, study-wide: Convalescent patients displayed a median around 88% of reactive clones emerging only post-vaccination.

Comments on this clonotype: Its antigen is unknown.

Germline V lookup: CDR1 SQVTM, CDR2 ANQGSEA. The CDR3 runs to 13 residues. V lost 6 bases to trimming and J lost 2 bases; unmatched junction nucleotides: 1. The treatment was: approximately 10-day PBMC culture with coronavirus spike peptide pools or control peptides (ViraFEST assay). With peptide pools, ViraFEST first expanded antigen-specific T cells and afterwards sequenced their TCRs. Half of the medium was exchanged for fresh IL-2 medium, first on day 3 and then on day 7. Sequenced with the Oncomine TCR Beta short-read assay was DNA taken from cultured CD4+ T cells. TCRdb re-called the PCR reads with MiXCR, one entry per CDR3 protein. The data contain 4,000 to 5,000 distinct CDR3 sequences, about 20% of them seen just once; the ten biggest clones take up roughly 15%.

What was sequenced was CD4+ T cells from blood, cultured in vitro. This receptor was obtained from a human donor who had recovered from COVID-19. V usage is TRBV29-1 and J usage is TRBJ2-1, with TRBD2 matching 10 bases. The CDR3 sequence is CSVTSGAYNEQFF. CDR3 sequence (DNA): TGCAGCGTAACTAGCGGGGCCTACAATGAGCAGTTCTTC.